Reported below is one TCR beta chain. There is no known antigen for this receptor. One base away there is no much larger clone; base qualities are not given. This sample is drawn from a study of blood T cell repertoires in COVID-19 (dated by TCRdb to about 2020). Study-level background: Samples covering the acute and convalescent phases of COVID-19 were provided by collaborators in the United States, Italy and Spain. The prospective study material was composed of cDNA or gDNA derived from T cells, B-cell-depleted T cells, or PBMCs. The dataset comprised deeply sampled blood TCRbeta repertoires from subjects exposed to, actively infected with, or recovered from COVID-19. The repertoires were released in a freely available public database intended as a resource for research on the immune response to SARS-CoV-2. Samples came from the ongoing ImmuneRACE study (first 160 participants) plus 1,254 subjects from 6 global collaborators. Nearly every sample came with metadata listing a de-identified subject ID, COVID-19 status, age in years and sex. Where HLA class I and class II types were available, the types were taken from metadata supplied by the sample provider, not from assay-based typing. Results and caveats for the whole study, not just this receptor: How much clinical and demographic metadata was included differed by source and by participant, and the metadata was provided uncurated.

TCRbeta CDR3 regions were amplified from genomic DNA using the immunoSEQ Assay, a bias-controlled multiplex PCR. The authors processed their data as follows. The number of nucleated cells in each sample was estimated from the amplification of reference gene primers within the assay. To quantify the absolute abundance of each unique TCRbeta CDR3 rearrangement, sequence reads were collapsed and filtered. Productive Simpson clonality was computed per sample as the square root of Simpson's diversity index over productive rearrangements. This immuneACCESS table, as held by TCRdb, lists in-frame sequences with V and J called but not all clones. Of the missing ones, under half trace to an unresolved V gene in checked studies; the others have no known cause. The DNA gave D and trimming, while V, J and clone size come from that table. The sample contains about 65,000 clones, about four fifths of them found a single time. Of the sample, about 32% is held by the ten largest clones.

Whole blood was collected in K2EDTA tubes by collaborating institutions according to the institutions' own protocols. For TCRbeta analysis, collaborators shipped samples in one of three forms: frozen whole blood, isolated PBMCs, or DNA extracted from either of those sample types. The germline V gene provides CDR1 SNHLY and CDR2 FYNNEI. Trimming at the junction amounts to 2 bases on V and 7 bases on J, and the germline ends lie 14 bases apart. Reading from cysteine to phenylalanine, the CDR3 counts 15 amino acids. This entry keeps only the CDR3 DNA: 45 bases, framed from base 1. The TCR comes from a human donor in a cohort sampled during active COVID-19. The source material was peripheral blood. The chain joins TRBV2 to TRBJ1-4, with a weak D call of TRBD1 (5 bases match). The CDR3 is CASSEQGLSSEKLFF. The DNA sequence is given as TGTGCCAGCAGTGAACAGGGACTTTCCAGTGAAAAACTGTTTTTT.